These 22 T cell receptor beta chains share one sample of origin, sequenced in a study of T cell responses to AZD1222 COVID-19 vaccine. The protocol was immunoSEQ multiplex PCR, while the TCRdb copy is restricted to in-frame clones and leaves out a portion. The profile shows 120,000 to 150,000 clones, approximately 88% of them singletons. Here the sequenced sample was peripheral blood, taken on day 0 of AZD1222 vaccination. The receptor source for this set is an adult in good health.

The chain carries TRBV18 and TRBJ1-3; the D is unclear. This CDR3 is 17 amino acids long. In germline, CDR1 is KGHSH, CDR2 LQKENI. The V end lost 2 bases, the J end lost 0 bases, and 14 bases lay between the germline ends. The CDR3 nucleotides read TGTGCCAGCTCACCATCAAGGGCCGACCGCTCTGGAAACACCATATATTTT. Protein product: CASSPSRADRSGNTIYF.

V and J are TRBV11-3 and TRBJ2-7; D is possibly TRBD1 or TRBD2 (6 bases each). CDR1 and CDR2 (germline): SGHNT, YENEEA. The CDR3 loop spans 14 amino acids. V lost 5 bases, J lost 2 bases, and 13 bases lay in between. CDR3 amino acids: CASSAGHLAYEQYF. The CDR3 DNA sequence: TGTGCCAGCAGCGCGGGACACCTTGCCTACGAGCAGTACTTC.

The chain uses TRBV7-2 and TRBJ1-2, with TRBD1 as a possible D gene (5 bases). Deletions cut 1 base from V and 1 base from J, with 16 bases between. Looked up from germline, CDR1 is SGHTA and CDR2 is FQGNSA. The CDR3 is made up of 17 amino acids. CDR3 in DNA: TGTGCCAGCAGCTTAGGGGCGGCGGGGCTGGGTAACTATGGCTACACCTTC. Amino acid sequence: CASSLGAAGLGNYGYTF.

Turning to this clone: This CDR3 fails to terminate in the conserved phenylalanine or tryptophan, so it likely reflects a read error. The limits of the CDR3 on the DNA are not certain, so only TCRdb's listed CDR3 is given. The chain recombines TRBV29-1 with TRBJ1-2; TRBD1 is the table's D call and was not checked against the DNA. CDR1 is SQVTM and CDR2 is ANQGSEA in the germline V gene. Both ends counted, the CDR3 spans 9 residues. The CDR3 protein is CSAPTGDGV.

The chain carries TRBV6-2 or TRBV6-3 and TRBJ1-2; TRBD1 might be the D (5 bases). The V end was cut by 4 bases, the J end by 3 bases, with 9 bases between. The CDR3 has 13 residues. Germline V lookup: CDR1 MNHEY, CDR2 SVGEGT. CDR3 nucleotide sequence: TGTGCCAGCAGTTCGGAGGGGTACTATGGCTACACCTTC. It yields the protein CASSSEGYYGYTF.

The rearrangement uses TRBV6-5 and TRBJ1-1; the match to TRBD1 covers 7 bases. In germline, CDR1 is MNHEY, CDR2 SVGAGI. The V gene end was trimmed by 4 bases and the J gene end by 7 bases; junction bases not matched to a gene: 12. The CDR3 totals 15 residues. CDR3 in DNA: TGTGCCAGCAGTTCGCGGACAGGCCGAACGAATGAAGCTTTCTTT. Its translation is CASSSRTGRTNEAFF.

This chain uses TRBV7-3 with TRBJ2-1; 8 bases agree with TRBD2. The CDR3 has 16 residues. V was pared by 2 bases and J by 7 bases, with 10 bases of the junction left unmatched. Germline CDR1 reads SGHTA; CDR2 reads FQGTGA. The chain's CDR3 is CASSLFGTRRGNEQFF. The CDR3, as DNA: TGTGCCAGCAGCTTATTTGGGACTAGGAGGGGAAATGAGCAGTTCTTC.

This chain joins TRBV5-1 and TRBJ2-1; TRBD2 matches 8 bases. This CDR3 is 16 amino acids long. J lost 4 bases, V lost 4 bases, and 10 bases had no gene match. The germline gives CDR1 SGHRS, CDR2 YFSETQ. This chain's CDR3 is CASSRGLSGSYNEQFF. The CDR3 region has the DNA TGCGCCAGCAGCAGGGGACTAAGCGGGAGTTACAATGAGCAGTTCTTC.

The genes are TRBV27 and TRBJ1-1; possibly TRBD1 for D (6 bases). Germline V gene data show CDR1 as MNHEY and CDR2 as SMNVEV (reference sequence). The V end lost 7 bases, the J end lost 3 bases, and 12 bases lay between the germline ends. The CDR3 length is 13 residues. The CDR3 nucleotides are TGTGCCAGCACAGGACAGTCGGACACTGAAGCTTTCTTT. It is translated as CASTGQSDTEAFF.

This chain links TRBV6-5 with TRBJ1-2, with 7 bases fitting TRBD1. This CDR3 region has 12 residues. V lost 6 bases, J lost 7 bases, and 5 bases stayed unmatched. Germline lookup yields CDR1 MNHEY and CDR2 SVGAGI. This chain's CDR3 is CASRPTGSGYTF. The CDR3 coding sequence is TGTGCCAGCAGACCGACAGGGAGTGGCTACACCTTC.

The chain combines TRBV9 with TRBJ1-6, with TRBD1 as a possible D gene (6 bases). Per the germline V gene, CDR1 is SGDLS and CDR2 is YYNGEE. V lost 0 bases to trimming and J lost 8 bases, with 9 bases between them. This CDR3 is built from 14 residues. The CDR3 bases are TGTGCCAGCAGCGTAGCAGGGGCTGATTCACCCCTCCACTTT. This encodes CASSVAGADSPLHF.

The gene calls are TRBV6-5 and TRBJ1-5; unclear D gene. The CDR3 length is 12 residues. V was shortened by 5 bases and J by 7 bases, with 9 bases between the two germline ends. Germline V gene sequence: CDR1 MNHEY, CDR2 SVGAGI. The CDR3 sequence: CASSHGKQPQHF. CDR3 nucleotide sequence: TGTGCCAGCAGTCATGGTAAACAGCCCCAGCATTTT.

The chain uses TRBV6-1 and TRBJ2-3; D might be TRBD2 (5 bases). The germline gives CDR1 MNHNS, CDR2 SASEGT. The CDR3 extends over 14 amino acids. V was trimmed by 3 bases and J by 6 bases, leaving 13 bases between them. CDR3 in DNA: TGTGCCAGCAGTGAGGCCGGGGTGCGGGATACGCAGTATTTT. This codes for CASSEAGVRDTQYF.

The chain is built from TRBV5-4 and TRBJ2-3, with D perhaps being TRBD1 or TRBD2 (5 bases each). Germline V gene lookup returns CDR1 SGHNT and CDR2 YYREEE (reference sequence). V gave up 4 bases and J gave up 1 base, with 19 bases separating them. The CDR3 loop spans 17 amino acids. The DNA of the CDR3 is TGTGCCAGCAGCACAGGACTGGCTGTCGGAGGCACAGATACGCAGTATTTT. Translated, it gives CASSTGLAVGGTDTQYF.

The V gene is TRBV5-4, the J gene TRBJ2-7; D may be TRBD1 (6 bases). V lost 4 bases, J lost 2 bases, and 10 bases lay in between. Per the germline V gene, CDR1 is SGHNT and CDR2 is YYREEE (reference sequence). The CDR3 covers 13 residues. Here the CDR3 DNA reads TGTGCCAGCAGCGCAGGACAGACCTACGAGCAGTACTTC. It encodes CASSAGQTYEQYF.

The chain employs TRBV5-4 and TRBJ1-2; D is uncertain. Per the germline V gene, CDR1 is SGHNT and CDR2 is YYREEE (reference sequence). The CDR3 loop spans 15 amino acids. Deletions cut 2 bases from V and 0 bases from J, with 11 bases between. The chain's CDR3 is CASSFYQATNYGYTF. The CDR3 nucleotides are TGTGCCAGCAGCTTCTACCAGGCTACTAACTATGGCTACACCTTC. Supplemented by reference TRBV5-4 and TRBJ1-2, the full variable domain reads ETGVTQSPTHLIKTRGQQVTLRCSSQSGHNTVSWYQQALGQGPQFIFQYYREEENGRGNFPPRFSGLQFPNYSSELNVNALELDDSALYLCASSFYQATNYGYTFGSGTRLTVV.

The chain is built from TRBV30 and TRBJ2-7; tentative D call: TRBD2 (6 bases). V dropped 5 bases and J dropped 3 bases, with 17 bases sitting between them. Per the germline V gene, CDR1 is GTSNPN and CDR2 is SVGIG (reference sequence). The CDR3 has 14 amino acids. CDR3 nucleotides: TGTGCCTGGGCACTAGGGCCCGGGGGCTACGAGCAGTACTTC. Its translation is CAWALGPGGYEQYF.

This rearrangement joins TRBV3-1 (or the pseudogene TRBV3-2) to TRBJ2-1; D call uncertain. The CDR3 is 12 amino acids. CDR1 is LGHDT and CDR2 is YNNKEL in the germline V gene (reference sequence). The V gene lost 0 bases and the J gene lost 7 bases, with 4 bases spanning the gap. CDR3: CASSQDRNEQFF. Here the CDR3 DNA reads TGTGCCAGCAGCCAAGACAGGAATGAGCAGTTCTTC.

This CDR3 is CATSRGLGYEQYF. The DNA of the CDR3 is TGTGCCACCAGCAGAGGACTCGGCTACGAGCAGTACTTC. The J gene is TRBJ2-7, the V gene TRBV15; D not certain. Germline V gene lookup returns CDR1 LNHNV and CDR2 YYDKDF (reference sequence). The CDR3 is 13 residues long. V lost 1 base and J lost 3, with 7 bases in between.

This chain joins TRBV9 and TRBJ1-2; 9 bases map to TRBD1. The CDR3 totals 14 residues. With V trimmed by 3 bases and J by 8 bases, 8 bases remained unmatched. Germline V CDR1 and CDR2: SGDLS, YYNGEE. In nucleotides, the CDR3 is TGTGCCAGCAGCGGGAACAGGGGGCTCTTCGGCTACACCTTC. It specifies CASSGNRGLFGYTF.

The rearrangement joins TRBV27 to TRBJ1-1; 7 positions agree with TRBD1. Trimming cost V 5 bases and J 1 base; bases outside gene matches: 4. Germline V gives CDR1 MNHEY, CDR2 SMNVEV (reference sequence). The CDR3 spans 14 residues. This CDR3 is CASSTGQRNTEAFF. In DNA form, the CDR3 reads TGTGCCAGCAGTACGGGACAGCGGAACACTGAAGCTTTCTTT.

This chain links TRBV29-1 with TRBJ2-7; 8 bases match TRBD2. The germline gives CDR1 SQVTM, CDR2 ANQGSEA. The junction had 11 bases not matched to a gene; V was cut back by 6 bases and J by 4 bases. The CDR3 loop spans 14 amino acids. The CDR3 reads CSVSPAGVRYEQYF. CDR3 DNA: TGCAGCGTATCGCCAGCGGGAGTAAGGTACGAGCAGTACTTC.